The source of this T cell receptor (beta chain) is a study of Graves' ophthalmopathy and Graves' hyperthyroidism. Study-wide findings and caveats: A 13-signature model separated ophthalmopathy from stable hyperthyroidism, reaching around 88% sensitivity and approximately 81% specificity cross-validated.

Beta-chain TCR CDR3 regions were amplified from RNA transcripts. In the first round, RT-PCR was carried out with HTBI primers, and a multiplex PCR formed the second round. TCRdb re-analysed the multiplex PCR reads in MiXCR, keeping a single row per CDR3 protein. The data show a few hundred thousand distinct CDR3 sequences, roughly 15% seen once. With respect to this clonotype: Its antigen is not identified.

The clonotype was recovered from a young woman with stable Graves' hyperthyroidism. Sequenced material: peripheral blood.

DNA for the CDR3: TGTGCCAGCACCCTGGTGGGGACCCAGTACTTC. Amino acid sequence: CASTLVGTQYF. This chain uses TRBV7-2 with TRBJ2-5; the D is unclear. V lost 7 bases, J lost 7 bases, and 10 bases lay in between. Germline CDR1 is SGHTA and CDR2 is FQGNSA. CDR3 length equals 11 residues.